The text below deals with one T cell receptor (beta chain). Its cognate antigen is unknown. Scientists made TCR beta libraries using quantitative 5'-RACE with molecular barcodes. TCRdb fed the 5' RACE reads into MiXCR, producing one record per CDR3 protein. There are around 90,000 distinct CDR3 sequences in the sample; around 25% occur only once, and around 56% lies in the top ten. The data belong to a study of CD8 T cells in ankylosing spondylitis. The CDR3 loop spans 14 amino acids. CDR1 is SQVTM, CDR2 ANQGSEA, per germline. The V gene lost 7 bases and the J gene lost 4 bases, with 19 bases spanning the gap. Study observations and caveats: CD8+ by phenotype, disease-linked clones were relatively rare in peripheral blood. Prior work had noted some motif variants in reactive arthritis blood and synovial fluid. The clones that were linked to disease were reported to be significantly enriched in matched synovial fluid samples from ankylosing spondylitis patients.

The chain carries TRBV29-1 and TRBJ1-1, with TRBD1 as a possible D gene (5 bases). This TCR came from a male donor with ankylosing spondylitis or in good health (not recorded which). The sequenced sample consisted of blood, either unsorted or a sorted T cell fraction (not recorded which). CDR3 protein: CSADLRALGTEAFF. The CDR3 coding sequence is TGCAGCGCCGACCTCAGGGCTTTGGGCACTGAAGCTTTCTTT.